The T cell receptor beta chain described here comes from a study of blood T cells in healthy people across ages. Overall study results and limits: Strong correlation was found linking TCR beta diversity to naive T cell percentage.

Germline values: CDR1 SGHRS, CDR2 YFSETQ. V shed 0 bases, J shed 4 bases, and the junction held 6 bases outside the gene matches. The length of the CDR3 is 16 residues. A second PCR of 7 to 11 cycles used a sample-barcoded 5' primer and a J-beta primer mix. TCRdb used MiXCR to reprocess the 5' RACE reads, holding one entry per CDR3 protein. This sample has approximately 1,000,000 distinct CDR3 sequences, with 45% found just once. This clonotype appeared a single time. Its matching antigen is unknown. The V call is TRBV5-1, the J call TRBJ2-5; TRBD2 matches at 10 bases. Material: blood. This TCR was sampled from an older woman in good health. CDR3 bases: TGCGCCAGCAGCTTGGTTTTAGCGGGAGGACGAGAGACCCAGTACTTC. It specifies CASSLVLAGGRETQYF.